The present T cell receptor beta chain was sequenced within a study of blood T cell repertoires in COVID-19. About the study: Donors in the United States, Italy and Spain gave samples during acute or convalescent COVID-19. Nucleic acid was either cDNA or gDNA, and it came from T cells, B-cell-depleted T cells, or PBMCs.

From germline, CDR1 is KGHSH and CDR2 LQKENI. There are 14 residues in the CDR3. Deletions cut 5 bases from V and 6 bases from J, with 11 bases between. In the original workflow: Nucleated cell number was recorded as an estimate derived from reference gene primer amplification. Using immunoSEQ multiplex PCR, the repertoire was profiled, and TCRdb retains in-frame clones only, with some absent. The DNA gave D and trimming, while V, J and clone size come from that table. The sample shows hundreds of thousands of clones, more than 70% of them seen only once. The sample was peripheral blood. The genes are TRBV18 and TRBJ1-6; a weak D match, TRBD1 (5 bases). This sequence was found in a woman aged 45-65 years who had recovered from COVID-19. The CDR3 loop is CASSLGQLNSPLHF. The CDR3 coding sequence is TGTGCCAGCTCATTGGGGCAGCTTAATTCACCCCTCCACTTT.